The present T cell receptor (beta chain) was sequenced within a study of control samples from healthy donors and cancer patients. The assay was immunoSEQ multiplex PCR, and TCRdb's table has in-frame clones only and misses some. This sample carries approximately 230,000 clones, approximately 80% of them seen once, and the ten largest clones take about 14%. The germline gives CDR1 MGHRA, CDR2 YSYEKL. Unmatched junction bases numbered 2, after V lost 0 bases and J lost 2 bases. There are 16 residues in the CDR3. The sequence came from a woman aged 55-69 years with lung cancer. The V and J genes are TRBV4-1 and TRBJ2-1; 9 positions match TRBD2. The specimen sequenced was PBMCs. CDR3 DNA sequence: TGCGCCAGCAGCCAAGAGTCTAGCGGGACCTACAATGAGCAGTTCTTC. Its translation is CASSQESSGTYNEQFF.